These 16 T cell receptor beta chains came from one sample sequenced in a study of CD8 T cells in ankylosing spondylitis. Their antigens remain unidentified. In TCRdb, the 5' RACE reads were re-called with MiXCR into one record per CDR3 protein. The sample consists of about 500,000 distinct CDR3 sequences, 10% to 15% of them appearing once. Study-wide results and limits: Blood of patients with ankylosing spondylitis appeared to be characterized by a TCR beta motif of fewer than 10 highly homologous variants.

The specimen sequenced was blood, either unsorted or a sorted T cell fraction (not recorded which). These receptors were obtained from a male donor with ankylosing spondylitis.

In regard to this clonotype: At one boundary the junction diverges from the germline segment, which might be a read error. This chain uses TRBV12-5 with TRBJ2-1; D unresolved. Germline V gene data show CDR1 as LGHNT and CDR2 as FRNRAP. The CDR3 runs to 13 residues. In nucleotides, the CDR3 is TGTGCTAGTGGTTTGGACTCCAACAATGAGCAGTTCTTC. Translating gives CASGLDSNNEQFF.

The rearrangement uses TRBV11-2 and TRBJ2-1, with D unclear. The V end was cut by 2 bases, the J end by 3 bases, with 8 bases between. The V gene's germline CDR1 is SGHAT and CDR2 FQNNGV. This CDR3 comprises 14 residues. CDR3 loop: CASSLSGVYNEQFF. CDR3 nucleotide sequence: TGTGCCAGCAGCTTAAGTGGGGTCTACAATGAGCAGTTCTTC.

This clonotype turned up a few times. The chain is built from TRBV12-3 or TRBV12-4 and TRBJ2-1; TRBD2 matches at 10 bases. The CDR3 has 14 amino acids. J lost 6 bases, V lost 6 bases, and 5 bases had no gene match. CDR3 bases: TGTGCCAGCAGAGGCCTAGCGGGAGCCAATGAGCAGTTCTTC. Its protein is CASRGLAGANEQFF.

Only a few counts were recorded for this clonotype. The chain carries TRBV7-9 and TRBJ2-1; 7 bases agree with TRBD2. V gave up 1 base and J gave up 10 bases; unmatched junction bases: 4. CDR3 length equals 13 residues. Germline V gene data show CDR1 as SEHNR and CDR2 as FQNEAQ (reference sequence). The CDR3 reads CASSLGEGLEQFF. For the CDR3, the DNA is TGTGCCAGCAGCTTAGGGGAGGGACTAGAGCAGTTCTTC.

The chain is built from TRBV20-1 and TRBJ1-6, with TRBD1 as a possible D gene (5 bases). From germline, CDR1 is DFQATT and CDR2 SNEGSKA (reference sequence). CDR3 size: 14 residues. The V end lost 4 bases, the J end lost 7 bases, and 14 bases lay between the germline ends. CDR3 coding DNA: TGCAGTGCTAACCCGGGACTTACAAATTCACCCCTCCACTTT. It translates to CSANPGLTNSPLHF.

V is TRBV20-1 and J is TRBJ2-1, with a possible D match to TRBD2 (5 bases). Germline-derived CDR1 and CDR2 are DFQATT and SNEGSKA (reference sequence). The CDR3 is 16 residues long. V lost 5 bases, J lost 2 bases, and 19 bases lay in between. The CDR3 DNA reads TGCAGTGCTCTCCCTCTGAGAGGGAGAGCCTACAATGAGCAGTTCTTC. Protein sequence: CSALPLRGRAYNEQFF.

This clonotype was counted ten times or more. V gene TRBV6-1 combines with J gene TRBJ1-1, with unresolved D. V shed 5 bases and J shed 1 base, with 11 bases lying between them. CDR3 length: 14 residues. Germline-derived CDR1 and CDR2 are MNHNS and SASEGT. For the CDR3, the DNA is TGTGCCAGCAGTCTGGCAACCTCGAACACTGAAGCTTTCTTT. It yields the protein CASSLATSNTEAFF.

This clonotype has just a few counts. The chain employs TRBV20-1 and TRBJ1-2, with D possibly matching TRBD1 (5 bases). Trimming cost V 0 bases and J 7 bases, with 15 bases left between them. The CDR3 extends over 14 amino acids. CDR1 DFQATT and CDR2 SNEGSKA come from the germline V gene (reference sequence). CDR3 nucleotides: TGCAGTGCTAGAGATGGCCAGGGATCGTTTGGCTACACCTTC. This translates into CSARDGQGSFGYTF.

The chain carries TRBV20-1 and TRBJ2-1; no clear D. Germline loops: CDR1 DFQATT, CDR2 SNEGSKA (reference sequence). This CDR3 has 14 residues. V dropped 7 bases and J dropped 5 bases, with 18 bases sitting between them. CDR3 residues: CSVRLGLGDNEQFF. DNA for the CDR3: TGCAGTGTCCGACTTGGCCTCGGAGACAATGAGCAGTTCTTC.

The CDR3 nucleotides are TGTGCCAGCAATCCTCTCGGGACTAGCGGGAAACTTCCGAGCTCCTACGAGCAGTACGTC. It translates to CASNPLGTSGKLPSSYEQYV. The chain has TRBV12-3 or TRBV12-4 and TRBJ2-7; 13 nucleotides align to TRBD2. V shed 7 bases, J shed 0 bases, and the junction held 18 bases outside the gene matches. The CDR3 loop spans 20 amino acids.

The table lists this clonotype with many counts. The V and J genes are TRBV24-1 and TRBJ2-1; 8 bases line up with TRBD2. Germline loops: CDR1 KGHDR, CDR2 SFDVKD. This CDR3 spans 13 amino acids. Trimming took 9 bases from V and 4 from J; bases not matched to a gene: 4. CDR3 sequence (DNA): TGTGCCACCCGGGGGGGTGGGTACAATGAGCAGTTCTTC. Its translation: CATRGGGYNEQFF.

The sample holds many counts of this clonotype. V usage is TRBV12-3 or TRBV12-4 and J usage is TRBJ2-1; 8 bases line up with TRBD2. This CDR3 comprises 15 residues. The V and J ends lost 8 bases and 6 bases, in that order; junction bases with no gene match: 12. The CDR3 DNA follows: TGTGCCAGCGATGGGGGGGGACTAGTTCCCAATGAGCAGTTCTTC. This encodes CASDGGGLVPNEQFF.

The chain uses TRBV16 and TRBJ2-7; the D is unclear. V was cut by 2 bases and J by 7 bases, with 15 bases left in between. In germline, CDR1 is KGHSY, CDR2 FQNENV. The CDR3 is 14 amino acids. DNA for the CDR3: TGTGCCAGCAGCCAAGGCGGTACGGGTGAGGAGCAGTACTTC. This codes for CASSQGGTGEEQYF.

This clonotype was detected a few times. CDR3 sequence: CAWSTPPVYNEQFF. CDR3 DNA sequence: TGTGCCTGGAGTACGCCTCCGGTCTACAATGAGCAGTTCTTC. The chain links TRBV30 to TRBJ2-1, with D uncertain. This CDR3 is 14 amino acids long. Trimming removed 2 bases from V and 3 bases from J, with 11 bases in between. Germline assignment: CDR1 GTSNPN and CDR2 SVGIG (reference sequence).

The chain joins TRBV20-1 to TRBJ2-7, with D hard to call. V was clipped by 4 bases and J by 5 bases, with 9 bases between them. The V gene's germline CDR1 is DFQATT and CDR2 SNEGSKA (reference sequence). This CDR3 has 11 residues. CDR3 in DNA: TGCAGTGCTACTAGAGGCGACGAGCAGTACGTC. The encoded protein is CSATRGDEQYV.

Here the CDR3 DNA reads TGTGCCAGCAGCTTAGGTGTAGGCAGGCAAGAGACCCAGTACTTC. It is translated as CASSLGVGRQETQYF. V gene TRBV7-2 combines with J gene TRBJ2-5; no clear D. The CDR3 sequence is 15 residues long. Between the trimmed V and J ends, which lost 1 base and 2 bases, there was a span of 11 bases. Germline V gives CDR1 SGHTA, CDR2 FQGNSA. Using reference TRBV7-2 and TRBJ2-5 for the parts outside the CDR3, the full variable domain is GAGVSQSPSNKVTEKGKDVELRCDPISGHTALYWYRQSLGQGLEFLIYFQGNSAPDKSGLPSDRFSAERTGGSVSTLTIQRTQQEDSAVYLCASSLGVGRQETQYFGPGTRLLVL.